Each of the 8 T cell receptor beta chains below was sequenced from the same sample in a study of early stage breast cancer tumors. Clones were read by immunoSEQ multiplex PCR, and TCRdb kept only the in-frame ones, dropping some. The sample lists about 5,400 clones, 65% to 80% occurring once. The sequenced sample was breast tumor tissue. The receptors here all came from a person aged 55 to 69 with breast cancer.

The chain joins TRBV29-1 to TRBJ2-7; TRBD2 matches at 8 bases. CDR3 length: 15 amino acids. Trimming at V came to 4 bases and at J to 0 bases, leaving 8 bases not matched to a gene. In germline, CDR1 is SQVTM, CDR2 ANQGSEA. The CDR3 loop reads CSVVPVSGSSYEQYF. The DNA of the CDR3 is TGCAGCGTTGTACCTGTCAGCGGGAGCTCCTACGAGCAGTACTTC.

In the case of this clone: The junction departs from the called germline gene at one end, perhaps through a read error. This specimen includes other DNA sequences encoding the same CDR3. J is TRBJ1-2 and V is TRBV2; 7 nucleotides agree with TRBD1. Germline loops: CDR1 SNHLY, CDR2 FYNNEI. The CDR3 is 12 amino acids. DNA for the CDR3: TGTGCTAGCAGGGGGTCGTGGGACGGCTACACCTTC. Its protein is CASRGSWDGYTF.

The chain joins TRBV7-9 to TRBJ2-5; 7 positions agree with TRBD2. The CDR3 totals 15 residues. Germline V lookup: CDR1 SEHNR, CDR2 FQNEAQ (reference sequence). J lost 5 bases, V lost 8 bases, and 14 bases had no gene match. DNA for the CDR3: TGTGCCAGCCTACCGGCGAGCCCCGGGGGGGAGACCCAGTACTTC. The encoded protein is CASLPASPGGETQYF.

The chain joins TRBV5-1 to TRBJ1-2; TRBD1 aligns across 7 bases. The trim removed 2 bases at V and 5 bases at J, leaving 6 bases unmatched. The germline V gene encodes CDR1 SGHRS and CDR2 YFSETQ. The CDR3 length is 14 residues. CDR3 region: CASSFEGARYGYTF. The CDR3, as DNA: TGCGCCAGCAGCTTTGAGGGGGCAAGGTATGGCTACACCTTC.

This rearrangement joins TRBV10-3 to TRBJ2-7; D is uncertain. The germline CDR1 and CDR2 sequences are ENHRY and SYGVKD. Deletions cut 7 bases from V and 4 bases from J, with 20 bases between. This CDR3 comprises 15 residues. The CDR3 loop is CAINAERGTAYEQYF. The CDR3 DNA sequence: TGTGCCATCAATGCGGAGCGAGGAACCGCTTACGAGCAGTACTTC.

This clone is large in the sample. V is TRBV5-1 and J is TRBJ1-3, with D tentatively TRBD1 (6 bases). The CDR3 spans 15 residues. Germline CDR1 and CDR2: SGHRS and YFSETQ. V lost 4 bases and J 2 bases, leaving 13 bases between the germline ends. The CDR3 here is CASSTRGGPGNTIYF. For the CDR3, the DNA is TGCGCCAGCAGCACGCGAGGGGGGCCTGGAAACACCATATATTTT.

The chain is built from TRBV13 and TRBJ1-3; D is perhaps TRBD1 (6 bases). Germline lookup yields CDR1 PRHDT and CDR2 FYEKMQ (reference sequence). Trimming removed 5 bases at V and 0 bases at J, with 14 bases between. The CDR3 is 16 amino acids. CDR3 region: CASSPSGGISGNTIYF. In DNA form, the CDR3 reads TGTGCCAGCAGCCCCTCGGGGGGCATCTCTGGAAACACCATATATTTT.

The chain recombines TRBV6-6 with TRBJ2-3; D is unresolved. Deletions cut 8 bases from V and 6 bases from J, with 9 bases between. This CDR3 comprises 11 residues. CDR1 and CDR2 (germline): MNHNY, SVGAGI (reference sequence). This chain's CDR3 is CASASGDTQYF. CDR3 coding DNA: TGTGCCAGCGCGAGTGGGGATACGCAGTATTTT.